Each of the 13 T cell receptor beta chains below was sequenced from the same sample in a study of CD8 T cells in Susac syndrome. Random hexamers primed reverse transcription of about 0.45 to 1 ug RNA. In TCRdb, the immunoSEQ multiplex PCR reads were re-called with MiXCR into one record per CDR3 protein. The sample includes about 190,000 distinct CDR3 sequences, more than 85% of them seen just once. Sequencing was carried out using CD4+ T cells from PBMCs. These receptors all come from a human donor with Susac syndrome.

The J gene is TRBJ1-1, the V gene TRBV9; D remains ambiguous. The CDR3 is 13 residues long. Trimming removed 1 base from V and 1 base from J, with 5 bases in between. The germline V gene has CDR1 SGDLS and CDR2 YYNGEE. This CDR3 is CASSVYQNTEAFF. Here the CDR3 DNA reads TGTGCCAGCAGCGTATATCAGAACACTGAAGCTTTCTTT. Looking up the rest from reference TRBV9 and TRBJ1-1 gives the full variable domain: DSGVTQTPKHLITATGQRVTLRCSPRSGDLSVYWYQQSLDQGLQFLIQYYNGEERAKGNILERFSAQQFPDLHSELNLSSLELGDSALYFCASSVYQNTEAFFGQGTRLTVV.

This chain links TRBV19 with TRBJ1-1; the D is unclear. From germline, CDR1 is LNHDA and CDR2 SQIVND (reference sequence). The CDR3 totals 16 residues. Deletions cut 4 bases from V and 2 bases from J, with 17 bases between. This CDR3 is CASSTPGDGRNTEAFF. The CDR3 bases are TGTGCCAGTAGTACCCCTGGAGACGGGCGAAACACTGAAGCTTTCTTT. Together with reference TRBV19 and TRBJ1-1, the CDR3 gives the full variable domain: DGGITQSPKYLFRKEGQNVTLSCEQNLNHDAMYWYRQDPGQGLRLIYYSQIVNDFQKGDIAEGYSVSREKKESFPLTVTSAQKNPTAFYLCASSTPGDGRNTEAFFGQGTRLTVV.

This chain links TRBV15 with TRBJ1-5, with a weak D call TRBD1 (5 bases). CDR1 is LNHNV and CDR2 is YYDKDF in the germline V gene (reference sequence). The germline V and J ends were trimmed by 0 bases and 6 bases, with 6 bases remaining between them. The CDR3 is 13 amino acids. As DNA, the CDR3 is TGTGCCACCAGCAGAGAAGGGGTTCAGCCCCAGCATTTT. This gives the protein CATSREGVQPQHF.

This clonotype was seen a few times. The J gene is TRBJ2-7, the V gene TRBV20-1; D remains ambiguous. The CDR3 contains 12 residues. Germline V gives CDR1 DFQATT, CDR2 SNEGSKA (reference sequence). V was cut by 6 bases and J by 5 bases, with 14 bases left in between. CDR3 loop: CSATTPGDEQYF. In nucleotides, the CDR3 is TGCAGTGCCACTACTCCAGGCGACGAGCAGTACTTC.

This chain uses TRBV5-1 with TRBJ1-1; tentatively, D is TRBD1 (6 bases). Germline V gene sequence: CDR1 SGHRS, CDR2 YFSETQ. The V and J ends lost 2 bases and 5 bases respectively, with 16 bases between them. The CDR3 is 15 amino acids. CDR3 nucleotides: TGCGCCAGCAGCTTAAGAGTTGGGGGCGGAACTGAAGCTTTCTTT. It codes for CASSLRVGGGTEAFF.

This rearrangement joins TRBV5-8 to TRBJ2-5; tentatively, D is TRBD1 (5 bases). This CDR3 contains 16 residues. Between the trimmed V and J ends, which lost 0 bases and 0 bases, there was a span of 12 bases. CDR1 and CDR2 from the germline V gene are SGHTS and YDEGEE. The CDR3 DNA sequence: TGTGCCAGCAGCTTGGGTCAGGGTCCCAACCAAGAGACCCAGTACTTC. It is translated as CASSLGQGPNQETQYF.

V is TRBV24-1 and J is TRBJ2-2; maybe TRBD1 (6 bases). The CDR3 covers 15 residues. The germline V gene has CDR1 KGHDR and CDR2 SFDVKD. Trimming took 5 bases from V and 2 from J, leaving 11 bases between them. The CDR3 nucleotides are TGTGCCACCAGTGGGGGGACAAGAAACACCGGGGAGCTGTTTTTT. Its protein is CATSGGTRNTGELFF.

CDR3 in amino acids: CASRTSAGTDTQYF. CDR3 nucleotide sequence: TGTGCCAGCAGGACTAGCGCCGGCACAGATACGCAGTATTTT. The V call is TRBV6-4, the J call TRBJ2-3; TRBD2 aligns across 8 bases. CDR3 length: 14 amino acids. The germline gives CDR1 MRHNA, CDR2 SNTAGT. J was trimmed by 1 base and V by 6 bases; bases with no gene match: 3.

This clonotype was observed a single time. The genes are TRBV18 and TRBJ2-3; 7 bases match TRBD1. Germline loops: CDR1 KGHSH, CDR2 LQKENI. The ends lost 0 bases at V and 10 bases at J; junction bases unmatched: 7. The CDR3 consists of 14 residues. The CDR3 DNA reads as TGTGCCAGCTCACCACCGGGGGACAGTTTCTCGCAGTATTTT. Its protein is CASSPPGDSFSQYF. Full variable domain (outside the CDR3, taken from reference TRBV18 and TRBJ2-3): NAGVMQNPRHLVRRRGQEARLRCSPMKGHSHVYWYRQLPEEGLKFMVYLQKENIIDESGMPKERFSAEFPKEGPSILRIQQVVRGDSAAYFCASSPPGDSFSQYFGPGTRLTVL.

V usage is TRBV6-5 and J usage is TRBJ1-3; no reliable D call. The V gene lost 0 bases and the J gene lost 0 bases, with 12 bases spanning the gap. The CDR3 covers 17 residues. The germline gives CDR1 MNHEY, CDR2 SVGAGI. CDR3 amino acids: CASSYSVSASSGNTIYF. The CDR3 nucleotides read TGTGCCAGCAGTTACTCGGTTTCAGCGAGCTCTGGAAACACCATATATTTT.

The CDR3 here is CASSPNGGYLHF. CDR3 sequence (DNA): TGTGCCAGCAGCCCGAACGGCGGGTATCTCCACTTT. The gene calls are TRBV27 and TRBJ1-6, with unresolved D. Germline V gene data show CDR1 as MNHEY and CDR2 as SMNVEV (reference sequence). V was cut by 6 bases and J by 16 bases, with 16 bases left in between. The CDR3 runs to 12 residues.

The chain uses TRBV20-1 and TRBJ2-7, with a tentative D call TRBD1 (5 bases). The V gene's germline CDR1 is DFQATT and CDR2 SNEGSKA (reference sequence). CDR3 length equals 14 residues. V was cut by 5 bases and J by 0 bases, with 14 bases left in between. CDR3 in amino acids: CSASRERSSYEQYF. CDR3 coding DNA: TGCAGTGCTTCCAGGGAAAGGAGCTCCTACGAGCAGTACTTC.

The chain carries TRBV28 and TRBJ2-2; D tentatively fits TRBD1 or TRBD2 (5 bases each). Germline CDR1 is MDHEN and CDR2 is SYDVKM. V shed 6 bases and J shed 6 bases, with 17 bases lying between them. This CDR3 contains 15 residues. The CDR3 sequence: CASSRGTGSPGELFF. CDR3 DNA sequence: TGTGCCAGCAGCCGGGGCACAGGAAGCCCCGGGGAGCTGTTTTTT.